Sequencing of this T cell receptor (beta chain) was carried out in a study of early T cells in non-severe SARS-CoV-2 infection. Across the study: Sequencing targeted bulk RNA from unsorted whole blood, leaving chains unpaired.

This clonotype was recorded a few times. Antigen unknown. Findings of the study overall: Sequences matched to VDJdb favored anti-spike CD8 responses, while private and CD4 specificities were missed.

As part of library construction, unique molecular identifiers were attached to individual cDNA molecules. TCRdb processed the 5' RACE reads anew with MiXCR; each CDR3 protein has one entry. The profile shows 70,000 to 90,000 distinct CDR3 sequences, just under 15% of them singletons. The CDR3 contains 16 residues. V shed 5 bases, J shed 5 bases, and the junction held 10 bases outside the gene matches. Germline V gene sequence: CDR1 SGHTA, CDR2 FQGNSA. The sequence derives from an adult who was a healthcare worker with PCR-confirmed SARS-CoV-2 infection or an uninfected control (not recorded which). The chain couples TRBV7-2 to TRBJ2-2, with TRBD2 matching 8 bases. Material: whole blood. The chain's CDR3 is CASSNPPGLVTGELFF. CDR3 bases: TGTGCCAGCAGCAACCCCCCGGGACTAGTGACCGGGGAGCTGTTTTTT.